Presented here are 32 T cell receptor beta chains from one specimen sequenced in a study of OX40 agonist ivuxolimab in advanced cancers. Sequencing used immunoSEQ multiplex PCR; TCRdb keeps in-frame clones, though not all of them. The sample holds more than 50,000 clones, around 80% seen once. The sequencing here drew on CD4+ or CD8+ T cells sorted from blood, taken in a trial of the OX40 agonist ivuxolimab. The receptors were gathered from an adult with an advanced solid tumor such as melanoma, head and neck, liver or kidney cancer.

Here the CDR3 DNA reads TGTGCCAGCAAAGAGTATGGCTCTGGGGCCAACGTCCTGACTTTC. Its translation: CASKEYGSGANVLTF. The chain joins TRBV27 to TRBJ2-6; no clear D gene. The CDR3 runs 15 residues. Per the germline V gene, CDR1 is MNHEY and CDR2 is SMNVEV (reference sequence). The V and J ends lost 7 bases and 0 bases respectively, with 10 bases between them.

The chain has TRBV13 and TRBJ2-7; tentatively, D is TRBD1 or TRBD2 (5 bases each). Germline V gene sequence: CDR1 PRHDT, CDR2 FYEKMQ (reference sequence). Trimming left V 5 bases short and J 4 bases short, with 21 bases between. CDR3 size: 16 residues. The CDR3 DNA follows: TGTGCCAGCAGCCGATCGGGGACCCCGGCGGCGTACGAGCAGTACTTC. Translating it yields CASSRSGTPAAYEQYF.

The V and J genes are TRBV4-2 and TRBJ2-6; 11 nucleotides line up with TRBD1. The J segment lost 2 bases and the V segment lost 2 bases, leaving 5 bases of the junction unmatched. The CDR3 runs to 18 residues. Germline CDR1 LGHNA, CDR2 YNFKEQ. CDR3 in amino acids: CASSQPGTGGTGANVLTF. DNA for the CDR3: TGTGCCAGCAGCCAACCCGGGACAGGGGGTACTGGGGCCAACGTCCTGACTTTC.

The V gene is TRBV19, the J gene TRBJ1-5; D is ambiguous. The germline V and J ends were trimmed by 5 bases and 7 bases, with 9 bases remaining between them. From germline, CDR1 is LNHDA and CDR2 SQIVND (reference sequence). The CDR3 covers 12 residues. DNA of the CDR3: TGTGCCAGTAGTTCCGCGGGGCAGCCCCAGCATTTT. Residues: CASSSAGQPQHF.

The chain links TRBV19 to TRBJ2-5, with D perhaps matching TRBD2 (6 bases). Germline V gives CDR1 LNHDA, CDR2 SQIVND (reference sequence). The CDR3 sequence is 14 residues long. V shed 1 base and J shed 4 bases, with 10 bases lying between them. The CDR3 DNA reads as TGTGCCAGTAGTATAGTTGGGGGAGGAGAGACCCAGTACTTC. It yields the protein CASSIVGGGETQYF.

V usage is TRBV11-1 and J usage is TRBJ2-7, with D possibly TRBD1 on 5 matching bases. The CDR3 consists of 14 residues. Germline V lookup: CDR1 SGHAT, CDR2 FQDESV (reference sequence). V was trimmed by 2 bases and J by 2 bases, leaving 10 bases between them. DNA for the CDR3: TGTGCCAGCAGCTTATCCAGGGCGACCTACGAGCAGTACTTC. It specifies CASSLSRATYEQYF.

Only a few counts were recorded for this clone. V is TRBV7-2 and J is TRBJ2-2; D is ambiguous. The V end was cut by 2 bases, the J end by 5 bases, with 12 bases between. CDR3 length: 15 residues. Germline V lookup: CDR1 SGHTA, CDR2 FQGNSA. DNA for the CDR3: TGTGCCAGCAGCTTATTACGGGTCGGGACCGGGGAGCTGTTTTTT. Its translation: CASSLLRVGTGELFF.

Remarks on this clone: Its ends do not fully match the called genes, so a read error is possible. V usage is TRBV28 and J usage is TRBJ1-2; the D is unclear. The germline gives CDR1 MDHEN, CDR2 SYDVKM. The CDR3 spans 10 residues. The CDR3 region is CASSLERAYF. For the CDR3, the DNA is TGTGCCAGCAGTTTGGAGAGGGCCTACTTC.

CDR3 coding DNA: TGTGCCAGCAGCACACCGACAGGTCAAGAGACCCAGTACTTC. It translates to CASSTPTGQETQYF. This chain connects TRBV5-6 to TRBJ2-5; a weak D match, TRBD1 (6 bases). Germline V gene data show CDR1 as SGHDT and CDR2 as YYEEEE. The CDR3 contains 14 residues. V lost 4 bases and J lost 2, with 12 bases in between.

Concerning this clone itself: A junction boundary mismatches the germline segment, possibly from a read error. The chain uses TRBV7-9 and TRBJ2-3, with TRBD2 identical over 11 bases. Germline V gene lookup returns CDR1 SEHNR and CDR2 FQNEAQ (reference sequence). The CDR3 runs 16 residues. The CDR3 reads CASSLAGGPSTDTQYF. CDR3 nucleotide sequence: TGTGCCAGCAGCCTAGCGGGGGGCCCTAGCACAGATACGCAGTATTTT. The whole variable domain, filled in from reference TRBV7-9 and TRBJ2-3, reads DTGVSQNPRHKITKRGQNVTFRCDPISEHNRLYWYRQTLGQGPEFLTYFQNEAQLEKSRLLSDRFSAERPKGSFSTLEIQRTEQGDSAMYLCASSLAGGPSTDTQYFGPGTRLTVL.

The V call is TRBV19, the J call TRBJ2-7; perhaps TRBD1 as D (6 bases). Trimming stripped 4 bases from V and 0 bases from J, with 13 bases between. CDR1 and CDR2 (germline): LNHDA, SQIVND (reference sequence). CDR3 length: 15 amino acids. The CDR3 sequence is CASSTGQRSSYEQYF. CDR3 bases: TGTGCCAGTAGTACCGGACAGAGGAGCTCCTACGAGCAGTACTTC.

Comments on this clone: One junction end does not reproduce the germline sequence, and a read error may be involved. The CDR3 reads CASSLRSTNAEAFF. The CDR3 region has the DNA TGTGCCAGCAGCTTACGGTCCACGAACGCTGAAGCTTTCTTT. J is TRBJ1-1 and V is TRBV11-1; D is unclear. CDR1 and CDR2 from the germline V gene are SGHAT and FQDESV (reference sequence). The CDR3 has 14 amino acids.

The chain couples TRBV9 to TRBJ1-4; no firm D call. The V and J ends lost 3 bases and 4 bases respectively, with 10 bases between them. The CDR3 covers 14 residues. The V gene's germline CDR1 is SGDLS and CDR2 YYNGEE. The CDR3 loop reads CASSAQSFNEKLFF. CDR3 in DNA: TGTGCCAGCAGCGCGCAGAGCTTTAATGAAAAACTGTTTTTT.

The chain combines TRBV19 with TRBJ2-6; the D call may be TRBD1 or TRBD2 (5 bases each). Trimming shortened V by 1 base and J by 1 base, and 20 bases separated the two germline ends. CDR1 is LNHDA, CDR2 SQIVND, per germline (reference sequence). This CDR3 comprises 20 residues. CDR3 protein: CASSIAPGTQERSGANVLTF. The CDR3 coding sequence is TGTGCCAGTAGTATAGCCCCAGGGACCCAGGAGAGATCTGGGGCCAACGTCCTGACTTTC.

J is TRBJ1-1 and V is TRBV21-1. TRBV21-1 is classified as a pseudogene. The CDR3 spans 16 residues. CDR3 sequence reads: CASSKEGGGPPFEAFF. In nucleotides, the CDR3 is TGTGCCAGCAGCAAAGAGGGGGGCGGCCCCCCCTTTGAAGCTTTCTTT.

The V and J genes are TRBV5-1 and TRBJ1-1; no reliable D call. CDR3 length equals 15 residues. V dropped 0 bases and J dropped 0 bases, with 9 bases sitting between them. Per the germline V gene, CDR1 is SGHRS and CDR2 is YFSETQ. CDR3 nucleotide sequence: TGCGCCAGCAGCTTGGGCCCAACTATGAACACTGAAGCTTTCTTT. Protein product: CASSLGPTMNTEAFF. Full variable domain (rest looked up from reference TRBV5-1 and TRBJ1-1): KAGVTQTPRYLIKTRGQQVTLSCSPISGHRSVSWYQQTPGQGLQFLFEYFSETQRNKGNFPGRFSGRQFSNSRSEMNVSTLELGDSALYLCASSLGPTMNTEAFFGQGTRLTVV.

The chain couples TRBV7-2 to TRBJ2-5, with 13 bases aligning to TRBD2. Germline lookup yields CDR1 SGHTA and CDR2 FQGNSA. Losses at the gene ends were 4 bases for V and 5 bases for J; bases not matched to a gene: 4. CDR3 length equals 15 residues. The CDR3 spells CASSSGLAGSETQYF. The CDR3 DNA follows: TGTGCCAGCAGCTCGGGACTAGCGGGGAGCGAGACCCAGTACTTC.

The V gene is TRBV2, the J gene TRBJ1-2, with no clear D. From germline, CDR1 is SNHLY and CDR2 FYNNEI. The CDR3 is 12 residues long. With 2 bases removed from V and 5 bases from J, the gap between germline ends came to 6 bases. As DNA, the CDR3 is TGTGCCAGCAGTGAACAGCGGTATGGCTACACCTTC. Protein sequence: CASSEQRYGYTF. Complete variable domain (other parts from reference TRBV2 and TRBJ1-2): EPEVTQTPSHQVTQMGQEVILRCVPISNHLYFYWYRQILGQKVEFLVSFYNNEISEKSEIFDDQFSVERPDGSNFTLKIRSTKLEDSAMYFCASSEQRYGYTFGSGTRLTVV.

The gene calls are TRBV7-9 and TRBJ2-2, with 7 bases aligning to TRBD1. Germline V lookup: CDR1 SEHNR, CDR2 FQNEAQ (reference sequence). The V gene end was trimmed by 5 bases and the J gene end by 5 bases; junction bases not matched to a gene: 5. CDR3 length: 14 amino acids. CDR3 residues: CASSQGQRTGELFF. CDR3 in DNA: TGTGCCAGCAGCCAGGGACAGAGGACCGGGGAGCTGTTTTTT.

The chain links TRBV11-1 to TRBJ2-5; 7 positions match TRBD1. The germline V gene has CDR1 SGHAT and CDR2 FQDESV (reference sequence). This CDR3 is built from 15 residues. V gave up 5 bases and J gave up 8 bases; unmatched junction bases: 14. CDR3 in amino acids: CASSQQQTTGLTQYF. CDR3 nucleotides: TGTGCCAGCAGCCAGCAACAGACGACAGGGCTCACCCAGTACTTC.

The rearrangement links TRBV4-3 to TRBJ1-4, with a possible D match to TRBD1 (5 bases). This CDR3 is 15 amino acids long. Germline lookup yields CDR1 LGHNA and CDR2 YSLEER. Trimming took off 0 bases at V and 4 bases at J, with 9 bases between the two ends. The CDR3 sequence: CASSQERQLNEKLFF. In DNA form, the CDR3 reads TGCGCCAGCAGCCAAGAGAGACAGCTTAATGAAAAACTGTTTTTT.

This clone was seen only once. Distinct nucleotide sequences in the sample also encode this CDR3. The chain combines TRBV10-3 with TRBJ2-6; possible D gene TRBD1, 5 bases. The germline V gene encodes CDR1 ENHRY and CDR2 SYGVKD. Trimming shortened V by 8 bases and J by 1 base, and 6 bases separated the two germline ends. CDR3 size: 13 residues. CDR3 nucleotides: TGTGCCATCGCAGGGTCTGGGGCCAACGTCCTGACTTTC. This codes for CAIAGSGANVLTF.

This chain links TRBV7-2 with TRBJ1-2; D ambiguous. The CDR3 extends over 14 amino acids. Trimming removed 3 bases from V and 5 bases from J, with 13 bases in between. Germline CDR1 reads SGHTA; CDR2 reads FQGNSA. The CDR3 loop is CASSLLRRGYGYTF. The CDR3 bases are TGTGCCAGCAGCTTGTTAAGGCGCGGGTATGGCTACACCTTC.

This chain links TRBV2 with TRBJ1-5; no firm D call. V was shortened by 1 base and J by 1 base, with 5 bases between the two germline ends. This CDR3 contains 14 residues. Germline loops: CDR1 SNHLY, CDR2 FYNNEI. The CDR3 here is CASSEEASNQPQHF. The CDR3 nucleotides read TGTGCCAGCAGTGAAGAAGCCAGCAATCAGCCCCAGCATTTT.

The DNA of the CDR3 is TGTGCCAGCAGCTTAGACCTCAAACAGGGGGTATTTGACAAAAACATTCAGTACTTC. Protein: CASSLDLKQGVFDKNIQYF. The chain couples TRBV11-2 to TRBJ2-4, with 8 bases matching TRBD1. The CDR3 sequence is 19 residues long. J lost 3 bases, V lost 0 bases, and 13 bases had no gene match. Germline CDR1 SGHAT, CDR2 FQNNGV.

V usage is TRBV7-2 and J usage is TRBJ2-5, with D unclear. The germline V and J ends were trimmed by 5 bases and 7 bases, with 11 bases remaining between them. This CDR3 contains 12 residues. The germline CDR1 and CDR2 sequences are SGHTA and FQGNSA. CDR3 loop: CASSQGRRTQYF. The CDR3 DNA reads as TGTGCCAGCAGCCAAGGTCGGCGGACCCAGTACTTC.

The chain links TRBV5-1 to TRBJ1-4, with 9 bases identical to TRBD1. CDR3 length equals 14 residues. Unmatched junction bases numbered 7, after V lost 5 bases and J lost 8 bases. In germline, CDR1 is SGHRS, CDR2 YFSETQ. CDR3 loop: CASSGGQGLEKLFF. Written as DNA, the CDR3 is TGCGCCAGCAGTGGAGGACAGGGGTTGGAAAAACTGTTTTTT.

The chain employs TRBV9 and TRBJ1-2, with TRBD1 as a possible D gene (6 bases). V lost 3 bases and J 3 bases, leaving 12 bases between the germline ends. Germline V lookup: CDR1 SGDLS, CDR2 YYNGEE. This CDR3 spans 14 amino acids. The CDR3 is CASSATGMDYGYTF. CDR3 in DNA: TGTGCCAGCAGCGCAACAGGGATGGACTATGGCTACACCTTC. The full variable domain, its missing parts supplied by reference TRBV9 and TRBJ1-2, is DSGVTQTPKHLITATGQRVTLRCSPRSGDLSVYWYQQSLDQGLQFLIQYYNGEERAKGNILERFSAQQFPDLHSELNLSSLELGDSALYFCASSATGMDYGYTFGSGTRLTVV.

The chain links TRBV6-5 to TRBJ2-4; D is uncertain. CDR1 MNHEY and CDR2 SVGAGI come from the germline V gene. The CDR3 is made up of 15 amino acids. The germline V and J ends were trimmed by 6 bases and 0 bases, with 12 bases remaining between them. As DNA, the CDR3 is TGTGCCAGCAGCCCCCTTGAGGAAGCCAAAAACATTCAGTACTTC. This sequence encodes CASSPLEEAKNIQYF.

The rearrangement uses TRBV7-3 and TRBJ2-6; 7 nucleotides line up with TRBD1. In germline, CDR1 is SGHTA, CDR2 FQGTGA. V lost 5 bases to trimming and J lost 2 bases; unmatched junction nucleotides: 3. The CDR3 loop spans 15 amino acids. The CDR3 DNA follows: TGTGCCAGCAGCAACACAGGGGCTGGGGCCAACGTCCTGACTTTC. Translation: CASSNTGAGANVLTF.

The chain links TRBV21-1 to TRBJ2-7; no DNA check was done on the table's D call, TRBD1. TRBV21-1 is noted as a pseudogene. The CDR3 length is 13 residues. CDR3 protein: CASSRDREVEQYF. The DNA for the CDR3 is TGTGCCAGCAGCCGGGACAGGGAGGTGGAGCAGTACTTC.

In DNA, the CDR3 is TGCGCCAGCAGCCAAGAAGCAGGGTCGGGGCAGCCCCAGCATTTT. Its translation is CASSQEAGSGQPQHF. The rearrangement links TRBV4-1 to TRBJ1-5, with D tentatively TRBD1 (5 bases). Germline V gene sequence: CDR1 MGHRA, CDR2 YSYEKL. Trimming took off 0 bases at V and 7 bases at J, with 13 bases between the two ends. This CDR3 is 15 amino acids long.